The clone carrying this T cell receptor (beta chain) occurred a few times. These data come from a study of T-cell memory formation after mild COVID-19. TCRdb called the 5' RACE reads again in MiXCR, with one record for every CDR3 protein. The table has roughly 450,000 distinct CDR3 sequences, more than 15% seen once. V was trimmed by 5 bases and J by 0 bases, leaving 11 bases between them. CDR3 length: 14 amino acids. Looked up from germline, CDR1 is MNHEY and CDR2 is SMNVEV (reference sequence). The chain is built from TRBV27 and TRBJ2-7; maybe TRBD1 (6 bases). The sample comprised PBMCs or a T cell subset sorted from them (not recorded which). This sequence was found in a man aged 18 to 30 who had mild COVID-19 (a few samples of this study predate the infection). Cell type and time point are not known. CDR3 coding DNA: TGTGCCAGCAGTCCGGGACACAGCTCCTACGAGCAGTACGTC. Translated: CASSPGHSSYEQYV.